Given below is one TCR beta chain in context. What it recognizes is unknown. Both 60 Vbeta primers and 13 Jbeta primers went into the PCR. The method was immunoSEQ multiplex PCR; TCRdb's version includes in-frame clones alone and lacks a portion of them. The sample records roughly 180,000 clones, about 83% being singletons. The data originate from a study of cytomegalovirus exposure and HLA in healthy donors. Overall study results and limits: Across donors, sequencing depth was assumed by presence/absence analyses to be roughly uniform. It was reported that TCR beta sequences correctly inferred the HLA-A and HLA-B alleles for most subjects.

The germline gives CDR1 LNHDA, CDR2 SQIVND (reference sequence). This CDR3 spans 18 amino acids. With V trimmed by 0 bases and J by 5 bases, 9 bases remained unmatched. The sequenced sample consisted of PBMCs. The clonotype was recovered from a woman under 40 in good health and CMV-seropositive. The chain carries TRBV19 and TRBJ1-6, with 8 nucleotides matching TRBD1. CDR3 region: CASSIDLPGGVDNSPLHF. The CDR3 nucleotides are TGTGCCAGTAGTATAGATCTGCCAGGGGGCGTCGATAATTCACCCCTCCACTTT.